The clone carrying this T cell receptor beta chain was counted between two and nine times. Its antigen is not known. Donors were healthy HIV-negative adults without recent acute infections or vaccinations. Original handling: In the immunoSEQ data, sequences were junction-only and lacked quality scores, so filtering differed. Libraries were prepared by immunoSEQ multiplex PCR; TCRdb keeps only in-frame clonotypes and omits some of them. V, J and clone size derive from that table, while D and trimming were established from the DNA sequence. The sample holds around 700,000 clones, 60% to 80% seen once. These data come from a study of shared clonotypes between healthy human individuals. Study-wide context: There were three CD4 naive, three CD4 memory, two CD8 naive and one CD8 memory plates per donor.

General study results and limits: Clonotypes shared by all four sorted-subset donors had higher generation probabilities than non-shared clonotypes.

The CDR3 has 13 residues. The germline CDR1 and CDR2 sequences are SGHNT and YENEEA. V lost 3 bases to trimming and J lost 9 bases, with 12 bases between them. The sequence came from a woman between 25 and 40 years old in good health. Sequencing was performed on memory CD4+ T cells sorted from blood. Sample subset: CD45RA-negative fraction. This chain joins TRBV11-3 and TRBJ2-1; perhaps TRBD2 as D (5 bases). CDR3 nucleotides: TGTGCCAGCAGCTTTCAACCGGGGTCTGAGCAGTTCTTC. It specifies CASSFQPGSEQFF.